This T cell receptor beta chain is from a study of blood T cell repertoires in COVID-19. Per the original data handling: From reference gene primer amplification, estimates of nucleated cell counts were derived. Clones were read by immunoSEQ multiplex PCR, and TCRdb kept only the in-frame ones, dropping some. The V and J calls and clone size come from that table; D and trimming were worked out from the DNA. This sample has 350,000 to 500,000 clones, with about 88% found just once. The CDR3 consists of 14 residues. V lost 3 bases, J lost 11 bases, and 17 bases lay in between. Looked up from germline, CDR1 is MDHEN and CDR2 is SYDVKM.

The sequence derives from a woman in her late teens or twenties who had been exposed to COVID-19. The chain links TRBV28 to TRBJ1-5; D unresolved. The specimen was PBMCs or T cells enriched from blood (not recorded which). CDR3 in DNA: TGTGCCAGCAGTTTGGACGTCCTCGGGAAGGCCCAGCATTTT. Encoded protein: CASSLDVLGKAQHF.